Below are 5 T cell receptor beta chains sequenced from a single sample in a study of brain T cells in children with intractable seizures. Produced via immunoSEQ multiplex PCR; TCRdb's table is partial and in-frame only. The table includes 110,000 or so clones, roughly 94% detected once. The specimen comprised peripheral blood, sampled at surgery. Every receptor here comes from a boy less than two years old with hemimegalencephaly and intractable seizures.

The V gene is TRBV6-1, the J gene TRBJ1-2; D is ambiguous. Germline CDR1 reads MNHNS; CDR2 reads SASEGT. Trimming removed 3 bases at V and 6 bases at J, with 8 bases between. The CDR3 length is 12 residues. The CDR3 reads CASSDVRNGYTF. DNA for the CDR3: TGTGCCAGCAGTGATGTACGGAATGGCTACACCTTC.

The chain recombines TRBV7-2 with TRBJ1-5; D unclear. This CDR3 region has 16 residues. V was shortened by 1 base and J by 0 bases, with 10 bases between the two germline ends. CDR1 and CDR2 (germline): SGHTA, FQGNSA. CDR3 nucleotide sequence: TGTGCCAGCAGCTTAGGAGCAGGCCATAGCAATCAGCCCCAGCATTTT. Amino acids: CASSLGAGHSNQPQHF.

The chain couples TRBV27 to TRBJ1-1; no definite D call. This CDR3 contains 15 residues. Germline assignment: CDR1 MNHEY and CDR2 SMNVEV (reference sequence). V was shortened by 3 bases and J by 5 bases, with 16 bases between the two germline ends. As DNA, the CDR3 is TGTGCCAGCAGTTTCCGATTTGACCTGGGGACTGAAGCTTTCTTT. It codes for CASSFRFDLGTEAFF.

The chain has TRBV6-5 and TRBJ2-7; D ambiguous. V lost 0 bases to trimming and J lost 7 bases, with 16 bases between them. Germline CDR1 is MNHEY and CDR2 is SVGAGI. The CDR3 length is 15 residues. As DNA, the CDR3 is TGTGCCAGCAGTTACTCGGCAGAACTCCTTGGGGAGCAGTACTTC. It yields the protein CASSYSAELLGEQYF.

The J gene is TRBJ2-3, the V gene TRBV19; the match to TRBD2 covers 8 bases. The CDR3 has 17 amino acids. CDR1 LNHDA and CDR2 SQIVND come from the germline V gene (reference sequence). J lost 2 bases, V lost 4 bases, and 11 bases had no gene match. The DNA of the CDR3 is TGTGCCAGTAGTACAGGAGGAATAGCGGGATTCACAGATACGCAGTATTTT. Protein sequence: CASSTGGIAGFTDTQYF.